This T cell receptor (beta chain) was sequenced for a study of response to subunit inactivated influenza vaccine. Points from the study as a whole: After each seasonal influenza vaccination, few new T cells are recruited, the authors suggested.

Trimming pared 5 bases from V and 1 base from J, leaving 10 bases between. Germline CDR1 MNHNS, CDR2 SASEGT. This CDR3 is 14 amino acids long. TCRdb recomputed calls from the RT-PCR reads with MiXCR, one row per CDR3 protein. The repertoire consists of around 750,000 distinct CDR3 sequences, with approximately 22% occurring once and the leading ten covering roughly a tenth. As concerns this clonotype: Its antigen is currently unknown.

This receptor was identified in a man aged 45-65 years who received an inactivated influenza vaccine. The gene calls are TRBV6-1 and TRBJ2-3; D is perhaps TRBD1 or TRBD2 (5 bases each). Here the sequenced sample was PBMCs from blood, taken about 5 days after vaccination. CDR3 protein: CASSRDGGTDTQYF. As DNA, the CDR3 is TGTGCCAGCAGTCGGGACGGAGGCACAGATACGCAGTATTTT.